This T cell receptor beta chain stems from a study of blood T cell repertoires in COVID-19. Study at large: Some COVID-19 samples were acute and others convalescent; all came from the United States, Italy and Spain.

Authors' analysis steps: Estimated nucleated cell counts came from reference gene primer amplification. Some clones are missing from TCRdb's copy, which holds only in-frame ones; the method was immunoSEQ multiplex PCR. V and J calls and clone size are copied from that table; D and trimming were computed from the DNA. The sample comprises roughly 120,000 clones, approximately 80% of which are singletons, and approximately 0.75% rests with the top ten. Trimming removed 0 bases at V and 4 bases at J, with 6 bases between. The CDR3 is made up of 12 amino acids. Germline V gene lookup returns CDR1 GTSNPN and CDR2 SVGIG (reference sequence).

This clonotype was sampled from a woman in her 70s with acute or convalescent COVID-19. The chain has TRBV30 and TRBJ2-5; no firm D call. Sequencing was performed on peripheral blood. The CDR3 spells CAWSVQRETQYF. In DNA, the CDR3 is TGTGCCTGGAGTGTACAAAGAGAGACCCAGTACTTC.